Described below is a single TCR beta chain sequence and its context. Here immunoSEQ multiplex PCR was the method, and the copy in TCRdb shows in-frame clones only, minus some. Of tens of thousands of clones detected, roughly 90% appear once; the ten largest clones hold 1.9%. Cells were sorted from thawed PBMC rested overnight and stained with GMM-loaded CD1B tetramer, viability dye and anti-CD3. CD1B tetramers were loaded with Rhodococcus equi-derived C32 glucose monomycolate. The data were taken from a study of T cells in tuberculosis. This clonotype was sampled from an adult woman with latent tuberculosis. The sample consisted of CD1b-GMM tetramer-negative cells sorted from PBMCs.

CDR3 sequence (DNA): TGTGCCAGCAGGCGGGGACAGGCTCCCCTATTATATGGCTACACCTTC. Its translation: CASRRGQAPLLYGYTF. The chain carries TRBV28 and TRBJ1-2; 8 nucleotides agree with TRBD1. J gave up 5 bases and V 6 bases, and 14 bases lay outside the gene matches. Germline V CDR1 and CDR2: MDHEN, SYDVKM. This CDR3 has 16 amino acids.